The source of this T cell receptor (beta chain) is a study of blood T cell repertoires in COVID-19. The overall study: The United States, Italy and Spain were the sources of the acute and convalescent COVID-19 samples.

This clone came up a few times. Trimming stripped 0 bases from V and 4 bases from J, with 10 bases between. The CDR3 consists of 15 residues. Looked up from germline, CDR1 is SGDLS and CDR2 is YYNGEE. Original processing notes: Amplification of reference gene primers provided the estimated nucleated cell counts. Clones were read by immunoSEQ multiplex PCR, and TCRdb kept only the in-frame ones, dropping some. V and J calls and clone size are copied from that table; D and trimming were computed from the DNA. The profile covers fewer than 70,000 clones, with around 85% appearing a single time and over 1.3% taken by the ten largest.

Sequences were obtained from peripheral blood. This TCR was sampled from a woman aged 60-70 years with acute or convalescent COVID-19. The V call is TRBV9, the J call TRBJ1-4; D possibly corresponds to TRBD1 (5 bases). The CDR3 region has the DNA TGTGCCAGCAGCGTAGGACAGCGAAGTAATGAAAAACTGTTTTTT. Protein product: CASSVGQRSNEKLFF.